The rows below give T cell receptor beta chains drawn from one sample of a study of T cell responses to AZD1222 COVID-19 vaccine. Here immunoSEQ multiplex PCR was the method, and the copy in TCRdb shows in-frame clones only, minus some. The sample lists 90,000 to 120,000 clones, roughly 87% occurring once. Sample: peripheral blood, taken on day 0 of AZD1222 vaccination. The origin of the receptors is an adult in good health. Each CDR3 is given with its conserved first and last residue. D genes are given only for firm matches. Not all rows give a size; the values are once, few, many and, for expanded clones, a class.

d_gene: TRBD2; j_gene: TRBJ2-2; v_gene: TRBV9; abundance: NA; CDR3nt: TGTGCCAGCAGACCCTGGGGGGGGAACACCGGGGAGCTGTTTTTT; CDR3aa: CASRPWGGNTGELFF
d_gene: TRBD2; j_gene: TRBJ2-3; v_gene: TRBV5-1; abundance: NA; CDR3nt: TGCGCCAGCAGTTTTCCTAGCGGGGGAGGCCTGGATACGCAGTATTTT; CDR3aa: CASSFPSGGGLDTQYF
d_gene: TRBD1; j_gene: TRBJ2-1; v_gene: TRBV27; abundance: NA; CDR3nt: TGTGCCAGCAGTTTATCTTGGACAGGGGGCTTTGAGAATGAGCAGTTCTTC; CDR3aa: CASSLSWTGGFENEQFF
d_gene: TRBD2; j_gene: TRBJ2-3; v_gene: TRBV12-5; abundance: NA; CDR3nt: TGTGCTAGTGGTTTCCCCCCAGGACTAGCGGCCACAGATACGCAGTATTTT; CDR3aa: CASGFPPGLAATDTQYF
d_gene: TRBD2; j_gene: TRBJ2-1; v_gene: TRBV5-8; abundance: NA; CDR3nt: TGTGCCAGCAGCACGGGCGCTAGCGGGAGTACTGATGAGCAGTTCTTC; CDR3aa: CASSTGASGSTDEQFF
d_gene: TRBD1; j_gene: TRBJ1-2; v_gene: TRBV30; abundance: NA; CDR3nt: TGTGCCTGGAGCCTAACAGGGGGCGACGGCTACACCTTC; CDR3aa: CAWSLTGGDGYTF
d_gene: NA; j_gene: TRBJ1-6; v_gene: TRBV7-8; abundance: NA; CDR3nt: TGTGCCAGCAGCTCTCAGGGGAATTATTCACCCCTCCACTTT; CDR3aa: CASSSQGNYSPLHF
d_gene: TRBD1; j_gene: TRBJ1-6; v_gene: TRBV7-6; abundance: NA; CDR3nt: TGTGCCAGCAGCTTAGGGACAGGGGGTCCCCTCGATAATTCACCCCTCCACTTT; CDR3aa: CASSLGTGGPLDNSPLHF
d_gene: TRBD1; j_gene: TRBJ2-5; v_gene: TRBV28; abundance: NA; CDR3nt: TGTGCCAGCAGTTCTCCAAGGACTGACAGGGGGCCTAGGGGGACCCAGTACTTC; CDR3aa: CASSSPRTDRGPRGTQYF
d_gene: NA; j_gene: TRBJ1-2; v_gene: TRBV7-2; abundance: NA; CDR3nt: TGTGCCAGCAGCTTAGGGGAGGGTATGGTTAACTATGGCTACACCTTC; CDR3aa: CASSLGEGMVNYGYTF
d_gene: TRBD1; j_gene: TRBJ1-2; v_gene: TRBV30; abundance: NA; CDR3nt: TGTGCCTGGAGTGTACAGGGGACATATGGCTACACCTTC; CDR3aa: CAWSVQGTYGYTF
d_gene: NA; j_gene: TRBJ2-1; v_gene: TRBV18; abundance: NA; CDR3nt: TGTGCCAGCTCACCCGGGCGCGTATACAATGAGCAGTTCTTC; CDR3aa: CASSPGRVYNEQFF
d_gene: NA; j_gene: TRBJ2-2; v_gene: TRBV10-3; abundance: NA; CDR3nt: TGTGCCATCAGTGAGTCTAGGAAGAACACCGGGGAGCTGTTTTTT; CDR3aa: CAISESRKNTGELFF
d_gene: TRBD1; j_gene: TRBJ1-2; v_gene: TRBV6-5; abundance: NA; CDR3nt: TGTGCCAGCAGTAGGACAGGGGTGGGGACCTATGGCTACACCTTC; CDR3aa: CASSRTGVGTYGYTF
d_gene: TRBD1; j_gene: TRBJ1-1; v_gene: TRBV5-1; abundance: once; CDR3nt: TGCGCCAGCAGCCAAGGGACAGGTGTATACACTGAAGCTTTCTTT; CDR3aa: CASSQGTGVYTEAFF
d_gene: NA; j_gene: TRBJ2-7; v_gene: TRBV19; abundance: NA; CDR3nt: TGTGCCAGTACGACCTACGAGCAGTACTTC; CDR3aa: CASTTYEQYF
d_gene: TRBD1; j_gene: TRBJ2-2; v_gene: TRBV5-5; abundance: NA; CDR3nt: TGTGCCAGCCAGCAGGACAGGGGGTATTCAGACACCGGGGAGCTGTTTTTT; CDR3aa: CASQQDRGYSDTGELFF
d_gene: NA; j_gene: TRBJ2-1; v_gene: TRBV24-1; abundance: NA; CDR3nt: TGTGCCACCAGTGATTTGTCAGGGTACTCCTACAATGAGCAGTTCTTC; CDR3aa: CATSDLSGYSYNEQFF
d_gene: NA; j_gene: TRBJ2-2; v_gene: TRBV29-1; abundance: NA; CDR3nt: TGCAGCGTCGTAGGAGGGTCTTACACCGGGGAGCTGTTTTTT; CDR3aa: CSVVGGSYTGELFF
d_gene: NA; j_gene: TRBJ1-4; v_gene: TRBV6-6; abundance: NA; CDR3nt: TGTGCCAGCAGTAAAATGGGGGATCGGGAAAAACTGTTTTTT; CDR3aa: CASSKMGDREKLFF
d_gene: NA; j_gene: TRBJ2-2; v_gene: TRBV7-9; abundance: NA; CDR3nt: TGTGCCAGCAGCTTGGGCCCGACAGTCACCGGGGAGCTGTTTTTT; CDR3aa: CASSLGPTVTGELFF
d_gene: TRBD1; j_gene: TRBJ1-4; v_gene: TRBV11-2; abundance: once; CDR3nt: TGTGCCAGCAGCTTAGGACAGGGGAATGAAAAACTGTTTTTT; CDR3aa: CASSLGQGNEKLFF
d_gene: NA; j_gene: TRBJ2-1; v_gene: TRBV19; abundance: NA; CDR3nt: TGTGCCAGTAGTATCCTAACGGGTGATGAGCAGTTCTTC; CDR3aa: CASSILTGDEQFF
d_gene: NA; j_gene: TRBJ1-2; v_gene: TRBV2; abundance: once; CDR3nt: TGTGCCAGCAGTGAATGGGAGGGCCCCTATTATGGCTACACCTTC; CDR3aa: CASSEWEGPYYGYTF
d_gene: NA; j_gene: TRBJ1-2; v_gene: TRBV5-1; abundance: NA; CDR3nt: TGCGCCAGCAGCTTGGACACTCCGGGGGCCAGTGGGTATGGCTACACCTTC; CDR3aa: CASSLDTPGASGYGYTF
d_gene: NA; j_gene: TRBJ1-1; v_gene: TRBV7-2; abundance: NA; CDR3nt: TGTGCCAGCAGCTCCGGACTTGAAGCTTTCTTT; CDR3aa: CASSSGLEAFF
d_gene: NA; j_gene: TRBJ1-3; v_gene: TRBV27; abundance: NA; CDR3nt: TGTGCCAGCAGTTTTACGGGACCGAGGACTGGAAACACCATATATTTT; CDR3aa: CASSFTGPRTGNTIYF
d_gene: NA; j_gene: TRBJ1-1; v_gene: TRBV30; abundance: NA; CDR3nt: TGTGCCTGGAGTGTACTTACCGAAGCTTTCTTT; CDR3aa: CAWSVLTEAFF
d_gene: NA; j_gene: TRBJ2-7; v_gene: TRBV12-3/TRBV12-4; abundance: NA; CDR3nt: TGTGCCAGCGGCTGGTTAGGGTACGAGCAGTACTTC; CDR3aa: CASGWLGYEQYF
d_gene: NA; j_gene: TRBJ1-4; v_gene: TRBV27; abundance: NA; CDR3nt: TGTGCCAGCAGCTTTCCCATTCGGACCCTACAAGCGAGTAATGAAAAACTGTTTTTT; CDR3aa: CASSFPIRTLQASNEKLFF
d_gene: NA; j_gene: TRBJ1-6; v_gene: TRBV6-5; abundance: NA; CDR3nt: TGTGCCAGCAGCTACGGCCGTACGGGTAATTCACCCCTCCACTTT; CDR3aa: CASSYGRTGNSPLHF